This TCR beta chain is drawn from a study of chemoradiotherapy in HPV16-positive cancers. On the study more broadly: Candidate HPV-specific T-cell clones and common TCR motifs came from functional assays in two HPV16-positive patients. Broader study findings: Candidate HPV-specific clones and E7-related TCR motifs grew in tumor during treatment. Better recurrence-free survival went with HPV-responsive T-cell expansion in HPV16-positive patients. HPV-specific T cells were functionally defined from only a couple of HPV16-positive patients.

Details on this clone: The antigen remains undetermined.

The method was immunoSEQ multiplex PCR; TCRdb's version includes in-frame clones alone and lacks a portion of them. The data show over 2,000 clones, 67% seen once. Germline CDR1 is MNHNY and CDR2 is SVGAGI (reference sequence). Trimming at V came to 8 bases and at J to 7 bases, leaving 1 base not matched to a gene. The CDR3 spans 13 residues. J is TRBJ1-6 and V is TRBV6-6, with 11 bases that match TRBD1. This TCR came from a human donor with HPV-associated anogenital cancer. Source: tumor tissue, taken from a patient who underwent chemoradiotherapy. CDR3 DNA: TGTGCCAGCGGGGACAGGGGGAATTCACCCCTCCACTTT. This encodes CASGDRGNSPLHF.